This T cell receptor beta chain was identified in a study of HIV-infected patients and healthy controls. This clonotype was found a few times. The V gene lost 6 bases and the J gene lost 12 bases, with 18 bases spanning the gap. CDR1 and CDR2 (germline): MNHEY, SMNVEV (reference sequence). This CDR3 is built from 13 residues. Each CDR3 protein gets one entry after TCRdb re-called the 5' RACE reads with MiXCR. The sample holds 50,000 to 80,000 distinct CDR3 sequences, approximately 21% seen once. The chain couples TRBV27 to TRBJ2-1, with D unresolved. Source material: CD4+ T cells from blood. The receptor comes from a human donor in good health. The chain's CDR3 is CASSQTGQVAQFF. The CDR3 DNA sequence: TGTGCCAGCAGCCAAACTGGCCAGGTCGCGCAGTTCTTC.